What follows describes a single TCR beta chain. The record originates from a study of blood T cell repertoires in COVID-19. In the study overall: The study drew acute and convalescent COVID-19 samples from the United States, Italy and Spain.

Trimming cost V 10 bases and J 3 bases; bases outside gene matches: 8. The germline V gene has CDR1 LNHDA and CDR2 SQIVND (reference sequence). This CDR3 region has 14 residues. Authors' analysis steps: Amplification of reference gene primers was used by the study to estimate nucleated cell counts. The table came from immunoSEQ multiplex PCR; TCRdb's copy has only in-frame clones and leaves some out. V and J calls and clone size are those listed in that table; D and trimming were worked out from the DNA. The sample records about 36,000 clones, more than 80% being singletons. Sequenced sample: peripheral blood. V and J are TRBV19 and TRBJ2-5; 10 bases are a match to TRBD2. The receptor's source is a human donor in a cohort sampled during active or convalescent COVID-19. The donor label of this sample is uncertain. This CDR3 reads CATSGRASEETQYF. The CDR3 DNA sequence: TGTGCCACCAGCGGGAGGGCCTCAGAAGAGACCCAGTACTTC. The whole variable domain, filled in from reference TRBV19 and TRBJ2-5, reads DGGITQSPKYLFRKEGQNVTLSCEQNLNHDAMYWYRQDPGQGLRLIYYSQIVNDFQKGDIAEGYSVSREKKESFPLTVTSAQKNPTAFYLCATSGRASEETQYFGPGTRLLVL.